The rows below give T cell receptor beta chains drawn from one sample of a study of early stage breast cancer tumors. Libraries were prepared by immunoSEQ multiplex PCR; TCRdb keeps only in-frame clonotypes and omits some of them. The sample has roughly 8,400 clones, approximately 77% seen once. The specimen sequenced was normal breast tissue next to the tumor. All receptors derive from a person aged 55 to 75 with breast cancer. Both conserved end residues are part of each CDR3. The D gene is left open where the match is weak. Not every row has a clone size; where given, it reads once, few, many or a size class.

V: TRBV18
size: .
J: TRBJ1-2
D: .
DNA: TGTGCCAGCTCACCACCGACAGAGAGCTATGGCTACACCTTC
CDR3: CASSPPTESYGYTF

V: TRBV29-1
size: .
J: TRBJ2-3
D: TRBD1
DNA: TGCAGCACAACGGGACAGAATCGAGCCAGCACAGATACGCAGTATTTT
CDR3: CSTTGQNRASTDTQYF

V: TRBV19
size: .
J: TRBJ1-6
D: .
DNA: TGTGCCAGTAGTATGATGACAGGCTTTAATAATTCACCCCTCCACTTT
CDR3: CASSMMTGFNNSPLHF

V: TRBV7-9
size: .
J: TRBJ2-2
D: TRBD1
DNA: TGTGCCAGCAGCCCGGGACAGGGGAGGGCCGGGGAGCTGTTTTTT
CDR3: CASSPGQGRAGELFF

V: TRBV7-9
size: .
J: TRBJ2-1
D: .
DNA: TGTGCCAGCAGCTTGATTTTCCCCTTTGGACCCGACAATGAGCAGTTCTTC
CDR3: CASSLIFPFGPDNEQFF

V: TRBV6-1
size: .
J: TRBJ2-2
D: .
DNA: TGTGCCAGCAGGGGCCCGTCTAGCACCGGGGAGCTGTTTTTT
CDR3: CASRGPSSTGELFF

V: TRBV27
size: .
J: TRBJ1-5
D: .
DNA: TGTGCCAGCAGAAGCGCCGTCGGGTACAATCAGCCCCAGCATTTT
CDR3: CASRSAVGYNQPQHF

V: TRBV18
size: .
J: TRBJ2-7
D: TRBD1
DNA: TGTGCCAGCTCCTGGACAGGGGCTAGGAACGAGCAGTACTTC
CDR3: CASSWTGARNEQYF

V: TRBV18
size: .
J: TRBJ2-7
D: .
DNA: TGTGCCAGCTCACCTAACACCGACTCCTACGAGCAGTACTTC
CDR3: CASSPNTDSYEQYF

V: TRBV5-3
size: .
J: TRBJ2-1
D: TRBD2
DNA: TGTGCCAGAACCGGGACTAGCTGGGACAATGAGCAGTTCTTC
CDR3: CARTGTSWDNEQFF

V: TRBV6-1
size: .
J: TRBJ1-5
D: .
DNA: TGTGCCAGCAGTCTGAAGTATCAGCCCCAGCATTTT
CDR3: CASSLKYQPQHF

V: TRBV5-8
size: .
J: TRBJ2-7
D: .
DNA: TGTGCCAGCAGCCGGCGAGGGGGGAAAGACGAGCAGTACTTC
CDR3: CASSRRGGKDEQYF

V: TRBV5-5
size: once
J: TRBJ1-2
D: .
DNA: TGTGCCAGCAGCTTGTCGTCCAGGGATAATGGCTACACCTTC
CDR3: CASSLSSRDNGYTF

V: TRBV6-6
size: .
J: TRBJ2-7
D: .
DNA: TGTGCCAGCAGTTTTGGGGTTTACGAGCAGTACTTC
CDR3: CASSFGVYEQYF

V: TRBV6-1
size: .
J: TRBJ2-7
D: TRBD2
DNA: TGTGCCAGCAGGCGGACTAGCGGGAGCTACGAGCAGTACTTC
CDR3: CASRRTSGSYEQYF

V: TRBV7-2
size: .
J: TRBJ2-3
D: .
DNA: TGTGCCAGCAACTTCGGCCTGGGAGGACCAGATACGCAGTATTTT
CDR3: CASNFGLGGPDTQYF

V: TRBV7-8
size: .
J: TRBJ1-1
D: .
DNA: TGTGCCAGCAGCTTTCAGGGGAGGACCACTGAAGCTTTCTTT
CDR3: CASSFQGRTTEAFF

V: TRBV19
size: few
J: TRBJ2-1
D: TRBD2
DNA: TGTGCCAGTAGGGATACTAGCGGGGGACGCTACAATGAGCAGTTCTTC
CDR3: CASRDTSGGRYNEQFF

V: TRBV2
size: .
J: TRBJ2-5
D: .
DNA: TGTGCCAGCAGCGAAGCTTTGGGGTTGGCGACCCAGTACTTC
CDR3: CASSEALGLATQYF

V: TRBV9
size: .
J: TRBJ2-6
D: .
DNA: TGTGCCAGCAGGTCCTGGGGGAGACCTGGGGCCAACGTCCTGACTTTC
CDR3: CASRSWGRPGANVLTF

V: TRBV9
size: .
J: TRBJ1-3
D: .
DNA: TGTGCCAGCAGCGTGGGTCTGGGAAACACCATATATTTT
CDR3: CASSVGLGNTIYF

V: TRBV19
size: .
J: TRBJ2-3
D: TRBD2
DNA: TGTGCCAGTAACCCAAGAGGGGAGGGCCGCACAGATACGCAGTATTTT
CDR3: CASNPRGEGRTDTQYF

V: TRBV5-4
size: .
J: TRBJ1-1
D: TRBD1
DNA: TGTGCCAGCAGCTTGGCTCAGGGGGTGACTGAAGCTTTCTTT
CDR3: CASSLAQGVTEAFF

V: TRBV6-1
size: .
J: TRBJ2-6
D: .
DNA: TGTGCCAGCAGGAGGGTCGACTCTGGGGCCAACGTCCTGACTTTC
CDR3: CASRRVDSGANVLTF

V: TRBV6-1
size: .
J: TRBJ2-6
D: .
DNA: TGTGCCAGCAGTGGAGGGTCCGGGGCCAACGTCCTGACTTTC
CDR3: CASSGGSGANVLTF

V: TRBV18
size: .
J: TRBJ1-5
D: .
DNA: TGTGCCAGCTCACCAACCCCAGGGAATCAGCCCCAGCATTTT
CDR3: CASSPTPGNQPQHF

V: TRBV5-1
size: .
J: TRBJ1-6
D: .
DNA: TGCGCCAGCAGCTTGGAAGCAGGGGATAATTCACCCCTCCACTTT
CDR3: CASSLEAGDNSPLHF

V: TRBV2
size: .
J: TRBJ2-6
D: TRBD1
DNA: TGTGCCAGCAGTGGGCGACGACAGGGGGGCTCTGGGGCCAACGTCCTGACTTTC
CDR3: CASSGRRQGGSGANVLTF

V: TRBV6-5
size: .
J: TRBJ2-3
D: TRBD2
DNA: TGTGCCAGCAGAAGCGGGAGCTACGGCACAGATACGCAGTATTTT
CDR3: CASRSGSYGTDTQYF

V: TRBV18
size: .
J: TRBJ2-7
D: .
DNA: TGTGCCAGCTCACATTTAAGCGGAACCTTAACCTACGAGCAGTACTTC
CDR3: CASSHLSGTLTYEQYF

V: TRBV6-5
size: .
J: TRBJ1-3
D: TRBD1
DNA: TGTGCCAGCAGGGGACAGAAAAACACCATATATTTT
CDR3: CASRGQKNTIYF

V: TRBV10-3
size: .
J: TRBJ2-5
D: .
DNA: TGTGCCATCAGTGGAGGGGAGACCCAGTACTTC
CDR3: CAISGGETQYF

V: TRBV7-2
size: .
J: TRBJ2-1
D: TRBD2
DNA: TGTGCCAGCAGCCTGAGACTAGCGGGAGCCAATGAGCAGTTCTTC
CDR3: CASSLRLAGANEQFF

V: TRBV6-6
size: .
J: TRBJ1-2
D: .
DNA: TGTGCCAGCAGTCAAGGGCCGATGGCTCATGGCTACACCTTC
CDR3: CASSQGPMAHGYTF

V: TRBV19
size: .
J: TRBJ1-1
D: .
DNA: TGTGCCAGTAGTATAGGCACGAACACTGAAGCTTTCTTT
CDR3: CASSIGTNTEAFF

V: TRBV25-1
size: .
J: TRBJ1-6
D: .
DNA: TGTACCAGCAGCGGAGGGGGGAGTTTCTATAATTCACCCCTCCACTTT
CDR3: CTSSGGGSFYNSPLHF

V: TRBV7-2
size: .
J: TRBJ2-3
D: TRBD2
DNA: TGTGCCAGCAGCTTAGACATTCCGGGACTAGCACCTGGGTATTTT
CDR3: CASSLDIPGLAPGYF

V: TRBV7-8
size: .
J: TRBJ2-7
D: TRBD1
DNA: TGTGCCAGCAGCCCCGGTCCGGGACAGGGTTACTTCGTCTACGAGCAGTACTTC
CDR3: CASSPGPGQGYFVYEQYF

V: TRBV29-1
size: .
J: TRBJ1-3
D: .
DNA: TGCAGCGTTGCCGCAGCTACTGGAAACACCATATATTTT
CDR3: CSVAAATGNTIYF

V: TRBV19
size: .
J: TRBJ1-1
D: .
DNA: TGTGCCAGTTGCCCTAAGCTTGGGGTTGGAACTGAAGCTTTCTTT
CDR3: CASCPKLGVGTEAFF

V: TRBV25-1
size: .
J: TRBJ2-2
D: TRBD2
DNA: TGTGCCAGCAGTGAATTTTTTGACGGGCGGGAGGGCCCCGGGGAGCTGTTTTTT
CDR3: CASSEFFDGREGPGELFF

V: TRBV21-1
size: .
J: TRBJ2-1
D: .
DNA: TGTGCCAGCAGCTTAAAAGAGCCAGCGGGAGTGAACAATGAGCAGTTCTTC
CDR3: CASSLKEPAGVNNEQFF

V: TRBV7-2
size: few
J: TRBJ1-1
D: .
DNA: TGTGCCAGCAGGATGGGCACGAACACTGAAGCTTTCTTT
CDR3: CASRMGTNTEAFF

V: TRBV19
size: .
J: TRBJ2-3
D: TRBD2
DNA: TGTGCCAGTAGGGTAGCGGGAGATACGCAGTATTTT
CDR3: CASRVAGDTQYF

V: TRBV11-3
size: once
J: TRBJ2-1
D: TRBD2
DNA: TGTGCCAGCAGCTTAAGGCGGGGGGGCCGTTTTCCTCAGTTCTTC
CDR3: CASSLRRGGRFPQFF